This T cell receptor (beta chain) stems from a study of Ad26.COV2.S vaccination and SARS-CoV-2 variants (dated by TCRdb to the early 2020s). With respect to the entire study: TCRbeta repertoire sequencing was used to assess the specificity and breadth of SARS-CoV-2-reactive T cell receptors after Ad26.COV2.S vaccination. The TCR-sequenced set comprised around 30 samples: some 19 Ad26.COV2.S vaccine recipients, 5 placebo recipients and 8 SARS-CoV-2 convalescent individuals. Results the study describes overall, beyond this receptor: Comparable non-spike TCR breadth was observed between vaccine and placebo recipients, consistent with only spike being contained in the vaccine. After vaccination, substantial breadth of spike-specific CD8+ and CD4+ T cell responses was reported. Compared with placebo recipients, Ad26.COV2.S recipients showed higher spike-specific TCR breadth (P = 0.0014). The authors noted that total T cell responses may have been underestimated by the TCR breadth and depth analyses.

From a lookup of the germline V gene, CDR1 and CDR2 are MGHRA and YSYEKL. V loses 4 bases of germline sequence and J loses 3 bases, and the interval between the two ends is 16 bases. The CDR3 covers 15 residues, taking in both the cysteine and the phenylalanine. CDR3 DNA is the only sequence kept; it has 45 bases, read in frame from the first base. As to this clone: Its antigen remains unidentified. No quality values exist for individual bases; no much larger clone is one base distant.

TCRbeta CDR3 regions were sequenced with the immunoSEQ Assay. After extraction, genomic DNA underwent amplification by bias-controlled multiplex PCR, followed by high-throughput sequencing. Per the source publication's procedure: To quantify the absolute abundance of each unique TCRbeta CDR3 region, sequences were collapsed and filtered. Usable DNA was measured by amplifying reference genes present in all nucleated cells, and TCRbeta template counts were normalized to that usable DNA to estimate T cell fraction. Repertoire TCRs were annotated as SARS-CoV-2-specific by exact matching of V gene, CDR3 amino acid sequence and J gene to a known reactive TCR set. The reference SARS-CoV-2 TCR set was obtained from MIRA and was filtered for enrichment in COVID-19-positive ImmuneCODE repertoires, whereby public or cross-reactive TCRs were removed. Using the MIRA antigens, annotated TCRs were further analysed by specific ORF or by position within an ORF. Depth was the summed frequency of annotated unique rearrangements, while breadth was defined as annotated unique rearrangements over total unique productive rearrangements. Two-sided Wilcoxon rank-sum tests were used to compare TCR breadth between groups. The clones in this table, taken by TCRdb from immuneACCESS, are in-frame only. Not every clone is retained; where verified, under half of the shortfall comes from an unresolved V gene, and the cause of the rest is unknown. From that table come the V and J calls and clone size; the DNA was used to work out D and trimming. Present in this sample are about 87,000 clones, 82% of which were seen just once. The ten largest clones capture roughly 15% of the sample.

What this sample's time point label stands for: individuals recovered from natural SARS-CoV-2 infection. This chain joins TRBV4-1 to TRBJ2-7, with TRBD2 perhaps the D gene, on 5 matching bases. Here the sequenced sample was peripheral blood, taken after recovery from COVID-19. The sequence was collected from a human donor who had recovered from COVID-19. The CDR3 corresponds to CASSLPGGLGYEQYF. The nucleotide sequence reads as follows: TGCGCCAGCAGCCTTCCCGGAGGATTAGGCTACGAGCAGTACTTC.